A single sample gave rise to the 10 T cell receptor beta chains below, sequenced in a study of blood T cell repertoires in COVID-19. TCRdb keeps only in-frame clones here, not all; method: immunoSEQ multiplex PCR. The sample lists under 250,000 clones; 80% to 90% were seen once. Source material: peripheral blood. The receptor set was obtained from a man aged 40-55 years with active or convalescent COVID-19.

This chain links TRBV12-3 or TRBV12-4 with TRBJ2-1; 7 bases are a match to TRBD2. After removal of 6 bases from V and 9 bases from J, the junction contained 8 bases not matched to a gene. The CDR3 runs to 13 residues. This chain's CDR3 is CASSGGTTGEQFF. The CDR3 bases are TGTGCCAGCAGCGGCGGGACTACCGGTGAGCAGTTCTTC.

The CDR3 reads CASSLDRGRGYTF. In DNA, the CDR3 is TGTGCCAGCAGCTTGGACAGGGGGCGAGGCTACACCTTC. The V call is TRBV7-3, the J call TRBJ1-2; TRBD1 agrees at 11 bases. The V and J ends lost 3 bases and 8 bases, in that order; junction bases with no gene match: 2. CDR1 is SGHTA and CDR2 is FQGTGA in the germline V gene. This CDR3 is 13 amino acids long.

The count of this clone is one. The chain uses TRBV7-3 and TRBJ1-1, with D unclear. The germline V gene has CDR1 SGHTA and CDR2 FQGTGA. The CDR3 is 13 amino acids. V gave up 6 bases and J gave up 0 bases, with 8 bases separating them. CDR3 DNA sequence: TGTGCCAGCAGGGAGACTGTGAACACTGAAGCTTTCTTT. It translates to CASRETVNTEAFF.

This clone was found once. The CDR3 loop reads CASSLRDSNYEQYF. Here the CDR3 DNA reads TGTGCCAGCAGCCTCCGGGACAGCAACTACGAGCAGTACTTC. The V and J genes are TRBV11-3 and TRBJ2-7, with TRBD1 matching 7 bases. V gave up 5 bases and J gave up 3 bases; unmatched junction bases: 7. Germline V lookup: CDR1 SGHNT, CDR2 YENEEA. The CDR3 runs 14 residues.

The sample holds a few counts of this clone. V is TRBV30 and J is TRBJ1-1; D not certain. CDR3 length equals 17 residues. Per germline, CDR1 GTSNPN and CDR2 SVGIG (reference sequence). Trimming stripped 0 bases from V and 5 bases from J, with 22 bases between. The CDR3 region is CAWSVRLTRPSGTEAFF. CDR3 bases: TGTGCCTGGAGTGTACGGTTGACACGCCCGTCGGGGACTGAAGCTTTCTTT.

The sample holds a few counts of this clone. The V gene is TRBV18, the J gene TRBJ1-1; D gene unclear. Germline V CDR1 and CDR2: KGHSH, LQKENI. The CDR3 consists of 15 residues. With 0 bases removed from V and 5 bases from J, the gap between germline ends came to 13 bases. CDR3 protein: CASSPPVTERTEAFF. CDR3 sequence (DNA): TGTGCCAGCTCACCACCGGTTACGGAGCGGACTGAAGCTTTCTTT.

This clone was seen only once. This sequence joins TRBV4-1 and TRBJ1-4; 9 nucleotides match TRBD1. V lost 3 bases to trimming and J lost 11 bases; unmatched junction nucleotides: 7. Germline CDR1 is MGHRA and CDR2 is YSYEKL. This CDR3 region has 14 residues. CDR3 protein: CASSHPGQGRKLFF. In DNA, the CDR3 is TGCGCCAGCAGCCACCCCGGACAGGGGCGGAAACTGTTTTTT.

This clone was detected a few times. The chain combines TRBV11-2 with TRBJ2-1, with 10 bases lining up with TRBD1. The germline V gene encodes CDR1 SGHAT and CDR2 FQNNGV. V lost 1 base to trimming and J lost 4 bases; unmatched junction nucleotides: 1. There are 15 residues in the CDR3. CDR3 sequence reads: CASSLAGQGYNEQFF. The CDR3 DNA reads TGTGCCAGCAGCTTAGCGGGACAGGGGTACAATGAGCAGTTCTTC.

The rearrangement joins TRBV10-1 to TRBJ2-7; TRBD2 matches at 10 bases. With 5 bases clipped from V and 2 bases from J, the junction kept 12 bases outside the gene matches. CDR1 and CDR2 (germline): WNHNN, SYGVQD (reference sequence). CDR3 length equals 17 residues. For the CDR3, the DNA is TGCGCCAGCAGTCCTGGGAGAGAGCGGGGGGGGACCTACGAGCAGTACTTC. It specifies CASSPGRERGGTYEQYF.

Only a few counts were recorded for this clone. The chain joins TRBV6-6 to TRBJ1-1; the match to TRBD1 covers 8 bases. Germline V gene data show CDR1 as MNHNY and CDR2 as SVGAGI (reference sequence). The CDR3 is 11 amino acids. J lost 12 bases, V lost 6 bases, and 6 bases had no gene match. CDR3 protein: CASSGGQGSFF. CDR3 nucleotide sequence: TGTGCCAGCAGCGGCGGACAGGGCTCTTTCTTT.